One sample yielded the 31 T cell receptor beta chains listed below, sequenced in a study of blood T cell repertoires in COVID-19 (dated by TCRdb to the early 2020s). The protocol used for the library was the immunoSEQ multiplex PCR assay. TCRdb took this table from immuneACCESS and kept in-frame rearrangements with V and J called. Such tables lack part of the clones; where checked against another copy, unresolved V genes explain under half of the gap, and the rest is unexplained. The sample table records about 260,000 clones; 85% to 90% of these occur just once. Of the sample, 3.7% is held by the ten largest clones. Sequencing input: peripheral blood. The receptors stem from a middle-aged woman with acute or convalescent COVID-19.

The chain employs TRBV9 and TRBJ2-1; D is perhaps TRBD2 (6 bases). The CDR3 covers 14 residues. In germline, CDR1 is SGDLS, CDR2 YYNGEE. V was cut by 2 bases and J by 8 bases, with 14 bases left in between. The CDR3 coding sequence is TGTGCCAGCAGCGTTGGGGGAGGCACAGATGAGCAGTTCTTC. Its translation is CASSVGGGTDEQFF.

The J gene is TRBJ2-3, the V gene TRBV7-2, with D possibly TRBD2 on 6 matching bases. This CDR3 spans 15 amino acids. Trimming took 1 base from V and 6 from J, leaving 14 bases between them. Germline V gene data show CDR1 as SGHTA and CDR2 as FQGNSA. The CDR3 reads CASSLVGLATDTQYF. DNA for the CDR3: TGTGCCAGCAGCTTAGTGGGTCTAGCGACGGATACGCAGTATTTT.

A note on this clone: Other DNA sequences in the sample encode the same CDR3. J is TRBJ1-6 and V is TRBV4-1, with TRBD1 matching over 7 bases. This CDR3 has 15 amino acids. The V gene end was trimmed by 1 base and the J gene end by 4 bases; junction bases not matched to a gene: 1. The germline gives CDR1 MGHRA, CDR2 YSYEKL. Here the CDR3 reads CASSQGTGYNSPLHF. For the CDR3, the DNA is TGCGCCAGCAGCCAAGGGACAGGTTATAATTCACCCCTCCACTTT.

The genes are TRBV7-2 and TRBJ1-2; the D gene is possibly TRBD1 (6 bases). The CDR3 is 15 residues long. Germline lookup yields CDR1 SGHTA and CDR2 FQGNSA. V was shortened by 0 bases and J by 2 bases, with 10 bases between the two germline ends. The CDR3 coding sequence is TGTGCCAGCAGCTTAGCTGGGGGGGCGAACTATGGCTACACCTTC. The encoded protein is CASSLAGGANYGYTF.

V gene TRBV29-1 combines with J gene TRBJ1-3; no definite D call. CDR3 length: 15 amino acids. Per the germline V gene, CDR1 is SQVTM and CDR2 is ANQGSEA. Trimming removed 4 bases from V and 0 bases from J, with 13 bases in between. For the CDR3, the DNA is TGCAGCGTTGGTGGGCGGGCAGGCTCTGGAAACACCATATATTTT. Protein: CSVGGRAGSGNTIYF.

The V and J genes are TRBV18 and TRBJ1-1; weak D call: TRBD1 (5 bases). The CDR3 runs to 15 residues. With 0 bases removed from V and 4 bases from J, the gap between germline ends came to 12 bases. Germline V lookup: CDR1 KGHSH, CDR2 LQKENI. CDR3 in DNA: TGTGCCAGCTCACCACCGGAGGGGCTGGCCACTGAAGCTTTCTTT. It translates to CASSPPEGLATEAFF.

The table lists this clone with a count of one. The chain joins TRBV7-6 to TRBJ2-2; 8 bases agree with TRBD1. The CDR3 consists of 15 residues. Germline V gives CDR1 SGHVS, CDR2 FNYEAQ. J gave up 1 base and V 5 bases, and 3 bases lay outside the gene matches. The CDR3 sequence is CASSAGQGNTGELFF. DNA for the CDR3: TGTGCCAGCAGCGCTGGACAGGGGAACACCGGGGAGCTGTTTTTT. Combining the CDR3 with reference TRBV7-6 and TRBJ2-2 gives the whole variable domain GAGVSQSPRYKVTKRGQDVALRCDPISGHVSLYWYRQALGQGPEFLTYFNYEAQQDKSGLPNDRFSAERPEGSISTLTIQRTEQRDSAMYRCASSAGQGNTGELFFGEGSRLTVL.

This rearrangement joins TRBV2 to TRBJ2-7, with 8 bases that match TRBD1. Germline values: CDR1 SNHLY, CDR2 FYNNEI. Trimming removed 6 bases from V and 7 bases from J; junction bases left unmatched: 14. This CDR3 comprises 15 residues. CDR3 in DNA: TGTGCCAGCAGGCTTTCGACAGGGGACGCGGGGGAGCAGTACGTC. This encodes CASRLSTGDAGEQYV.

This clone came up a few times. The chain uses TRBV3-1 (or the pseudogene TRBV3-2) and TRBJ1-6; 8 nucleotides align to TRBD1. Germline CDR1 reads LGHDT; CDR2 reads YNNKEL (reference sequence). This CDR3 spans 14 amino acids. The V gene end was trimmed by 4 bases and the J gene end by 11 bases; junction bases not matched to a gene: 7. For the CDR3, the DNA is TGTGCCAGCAGCCCGAATCTACAGGGGGCACCCCTCCACTTT. Translating gives CASSPNLQGAPLHF.

This clone was detected only once. The rearrangement uses TRBV12-3 or TRBV12-4 and TRBJ1-1; D gene unclear. V lost 3 bases, J lost 3 bases, and 8 bases lay in between. CDR3 length equals 13 residues. Written as DNA, the CDR3 is TGTGCCAGCAGTTTCGGGAGAGACACTGAAGCTTTCTTT. Translating it yields CASSFGRDTEAFF.

This sequence joins TRBV9 and TRBJ2-2; perhaps TRBD1 as D (6 bases). V shed 0 bases and J shed 2 bases, with 11 bases lying between them. CDR3 length: 16 residues. The germline V gene has CDR1 SGDLS and CDR2 YYNGEE. CDR3 bases: TGTGCCAGCAGCGTAGTAACAGGGATTAACACCGGGGAGCTGTTTTTT. Translating gives CASSVVTGINTGELFF.

The V call is TRBV6-2 or TRBV6-3, the J call TRBJ2-5; 8 nucleotides match TRBD2. Germline CDR1 MNHEY, CDR2 SVGEGT. This CDR3 has 15 amino acids. J was trimmed by 2 bases and V by 4 bases; bases with no gene match: 6. The CDR3 region is CASSWGRGEQETQYF. For the CDR3, the DNA is TGTGCCAGCAGTTGGGGGCGGGGGGAACAAGAGACCCAGTACTTC.

V is TRBV30 and J is TRBJ2-2; TRBD1 matches 7 bases. CDR1 is GTSNPN and CDR2 is SVGIG in the germline V gene (reference sequence). CDR3 length: 16 residues. The V gene end was trimmed by 0 bases and the J gene end by 1 base; junction bases not matched to a gene: 5. CDR3 sequence: CAWSVTRQGNTGELFF. CDR3 sequence (DNA): TGTGCCTGGAGTGTAACGCGACAGGGGAACACCGGGGAGCTGTTTTTT.

This clone was found once. This sequence joins TRBV7-8 and TRBJ1-5, with TRBD1 as a possible D gene (5 bases). This CDR3 contains 14 residues. Trimming left V 3 bases short and J 6 bases short, with 12 bases between. Per germline, CDR1 SGHVS and CDR2 FQNEAQ. CDR3 in DNA: TGTGCCAGCAGCTTCAGGGATATTATTCAGCCCCAGCATTTT. It specifies CASSFRDIIQPQHF.

The genes are TRBV12-3 or TRBV12-4 and TRBJ1-1; the match to TRBD1 covers 9 bases. CDR3 length: 13 amino acids. The junction had 3 bases not matched to a gene; V was cut back by 9 bases and J by 1 base. CDR3 sequence reads: CASSDRGNTEAFF. For the CDR3, the DNA is TGTGCCAGTTCGGACAGGGGGAACACTGAAGCTTTCTTT.

In DNA form, the CDR3 reads TGTGCCAGCAGCACCGGGACAGGAACCCTCCCACTCCACTTT. Translation gives CASSTGTGTLPLHF. The V call is TRBV28, the J call TRBJ1-6; 8 bases fit TRBD1. Germline V CDR1 and CDR2: MDHEN, SYDVKM. V lost 6 bases to trimming and J lost 16 bases; unmatched junction nucleotides: 14. The CDR3 runs 14 residues.

The chain carries TRBV9 and TRBJ1-1; D is possibly TRBD1 (5 bases). The V gene's germline CDR1 is SGDLS and CDR2 YYNGEE. This CDR3 is 12 amino acids long. The V end was cut by 6 bases, the J end by 4 bases, with 10 bases between. The CDR3 reads CASTGWSTEAFF. The CDR3 nucleotides read TGTGCCAGCACAGGGTGGTCCACTGAAGCTTTCTTT.

The chain carries TRBV7-6 and TRBJ2-1; TRBD1 matches 9 bases. Per the germline V gene, CDR1 is SGHVS and CDR2 is FNYEAQ. The CDR3 covers 15 residues. The J segment lost 6 bases and the V segment lost 5 bases, leaving 8 bases of the junction unmatched. CDR3 DNA: TGTGCCAGCAGCCCTGGACAGGGGAGCCCCAATGAGCAGTTCTTC. Encoded protein: CASSPGQGSPNEQFF.

This clone was detected only a few times. The V gene is TRBV6-1, the J gene TRBJ2-7, with D perhaps matching TRBD1 (6 bases). With 2 bases removed from V and 5 bases from J, the gap between germline ends came to 13 bases. The CDR3 has 14 amino acids. Looked up from germline, CDR1 is MNHNS and CDR2 is SASEGT. CDR3 nucleotide sequence: TGTGCCAGCAGTGAATCTGGCAGGGGCAACGAGCAGTACGTC. It translates to CASSESGRGNEQYV.

The sample holds one count of this clone. V is TRBV12-3 or TRBV12-4 and J is TRBJ1-2; D is ambiguous. This CDR3 is built from 12 residues. The germline V and J ends were trimmed by 3 bases and 4 bases, with 6 bases remaining between them. The CDR3 nucleotides are TGTGCCAGCAGTTTTATCGGCTATGGCTACACCTTC. As protein: CASSFIGYGYTF.

The CDR3 nucleotides read TGTGCCAGCAGTTCCGCCGCACAGGGGGCGAATGAGCAGTTCTTC. This translates into CASSSAAQGANEQFF. V usage is TRBV6-5 and J usage is TRBJ2-1, with TRBD1 matching 9 bases. Per germline, CDR1 MNHEY and CDR2 SVGAGI. The CDR3 spans 15 residues. V was clipped by 4 bases and J by 7 bases; unmatched bases: 8.

This chain joins TRBV11-2 and TRBJ1-3; D is ambiguous. Germline lookup yields CDR1 SGHAT and CDR2 FQNNGV. The CDR3 totals 14 residues. V gave up 5 bases and J gave up 7 bases, with 15 bases separating them. The CDR3 is CASSPLSGGNTIYF. In DNA, the CDR3 is TGTGCCAGCAGCCCCCTCTCTGGAGGCAACACCATATATTTT.

The chain links TRBV6-2 or TRBV6-3 to TRBJ2-1, with 9 positions matching TRBD2. J was trimmed by 8 bases and V by 2 bases; bases with no gene match: 10. Germline loops: CDR1 MNHEY, CDR2 SVGEGT. The CDR3 runs to 16 residues. CDR3: CASSYPGVAGGHEQFF. Written as DNA, the CDR3 is TGTGCCAGCAGTTACCCAGGGGTGGCGGGGGGGCATGAGCAGTTCTTC.

The CDR3 nucleotides are TGTGCCAGCAGGAGGACAGGCCAGGGGTATGGCTACACCTTC. Translation: CASRRTGQGYGYTF. J is TRBJ1-2 and V is TRBV28, with 7 bases that match TRBD1. The germline V gene encodes CDR1 MDHEN and CDR2 SYDVKM. V lost 6 bases and J lost 5; bases outside the gene matches: 9. This CDR3 is built from 14 residues.

The gene calls are TRBV5-1 and TRBJ1-2; maybe TRBD1 (6 bases). Trimming shortened V by 5 bases and J by 0 bases, and 20 bases separated the two germline ends. The germline V gene encodes CDR1 SGHRS and CDR2 YFSETQ. The CDR3 is 17 residues long. CDR3 region: CASSPSSGGITNYGYTF. The CDR3 nucleotides read TGCGCCAGCAGTCCCTCGAGCGGGGGCATAACTAACTATGGCTACACCTTC.

V usage is TRBV19 and J usage is TRBJ1-1; D ambiguous. Trimming cost V 3 bases and J 6 bases, with 23 bases left between them. CDR3 size: 17 residues. Germline-derived CDR1 and CDR2 are LNHDA and SQIVND (reference sequence). The CDR3 here is CASSISRRSRWEPEAFF. CDR3 bases: TGTGCCAGTAGTATTAGTCGTCGGTCACGGTGGGAGCCTGAAGCTTTCTTT. Full variable domain (remainder filled in from reference TRBV19 and TRBJ1-1): DGGITQSPKYLFRKEGQNVTLSCEQNLNHDAMYWYRQDPGQGLRLIYYSQIVNDFQKGDIAEGYSVSREKKESFPLTVTSAQKNPTAFYLCASSISRRSRWEPEAFFGQGTRLTVV.

The chain carries TRBV10-1 and TRBJ2-7; a weak D match, TRBD1 (5 bases). The CDR3 is made up of 13 amino acids. The V gene's germline CDR1 is WNHNN and CDR2 SYGVQD (reference sequence). Trimming removed 7 bases from V and 1 base from J, with 11 bases in between. The CDR3 loop is CASKGIKSYEQYV. For the CDR3, the DNA is TGCGCCAGCAAGGGGATCAAGTCCTACGAGCAGTACGTC.

The rearrangement uses TRBV4-1 and TRBJ1-1; D unresolved. Looked up from germline, CDR1 is MGHRA and CDR2 is YSYEKL. The CDR3 spans 14 residues. The V end lost 2 bases, the J end lost 4 bases, and 11 bases lay between the germline ends. The CDR3 is CASSQKSSGTEAFF. The DNA of the CDR3 is TGCGCCAGCAGCCAAAAATCGTCGGGCACTGAAGCTTTCTTT.

The CDR3 DNA reads as TGCGCCAGCAGCTTCCGGGGGAACTATGGCTACACCTTC. Translating gives CASSFRGNYGYTF. V usage is TRBV5-1 and J usage is TRBJ1-2, with D perhaps matching TRBD1 (5 bases). This CDR3 spans 13 amino acids. V was trimmed by 2 bases and J by 2 bases, leaving 7 bases between them. Germline lookup yields CDR1 SGHRS and CDR2 YFSETQ.

The J gene is TRBJ1-3, the V gene TRBV12-5; D gene uncertain. The CDR3 is 17 residues long. Trimming took off 5 bases at V and 0 bases at J, with 17 bases between the two ends. Per the germline V gene, CDR1 is LGHNT and CDR2 is FRNRAP. For the CDR3, the DNA is TGTGCTAGTGGTCAACGGAGACTGCTTGACTCTGGAAACACCATATATTTT. It translates to CASGQRRLLDSGNTIYF.

The chain uses TRBV30 and TRBJ2-7, with D possibly TRBD2 on 6 matching bases. Trimming removed 2 bases from V and 1 base from J, with 15 bases in between. Germline V gene sequence: CDR1 GTSNPN, CDR2 SVGIG (reference sequence). The CDR3 covers 15 residues. CDR3 in amino acids: CAWSHGTFRSYEQYV. For the CDR3, the DNA is TGTGCCTGGAGTCACGGGACTTTCCGATCCTACGAGCAGTACGTC.